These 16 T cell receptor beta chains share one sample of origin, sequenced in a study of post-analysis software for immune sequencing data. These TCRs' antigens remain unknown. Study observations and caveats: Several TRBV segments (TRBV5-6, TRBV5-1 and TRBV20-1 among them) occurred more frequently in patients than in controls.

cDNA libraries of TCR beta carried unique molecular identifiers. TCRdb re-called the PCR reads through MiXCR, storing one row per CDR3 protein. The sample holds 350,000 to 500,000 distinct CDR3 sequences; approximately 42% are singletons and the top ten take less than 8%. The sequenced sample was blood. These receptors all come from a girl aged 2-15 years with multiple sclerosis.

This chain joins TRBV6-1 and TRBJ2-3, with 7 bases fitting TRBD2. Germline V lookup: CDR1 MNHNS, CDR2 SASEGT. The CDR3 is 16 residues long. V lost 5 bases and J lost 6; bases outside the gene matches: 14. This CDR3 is CASSSQGLTFIDTQYF. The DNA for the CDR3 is TGTGCCAGCAGTAGTCAGGGACTAACCTTCATCGATACGCAGTATTTT.

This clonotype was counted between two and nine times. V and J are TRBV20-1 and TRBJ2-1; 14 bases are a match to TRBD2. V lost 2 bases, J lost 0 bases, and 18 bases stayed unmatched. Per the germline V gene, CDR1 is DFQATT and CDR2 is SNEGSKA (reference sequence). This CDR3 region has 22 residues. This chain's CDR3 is CSARYRLAGGPSMTSSYNEQFF. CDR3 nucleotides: TGCAGTGCTAGATATCGACTAGCGGGGGGGCCCTCGATGACGAGCTCCTACAATGAGCAGTTCTTC.

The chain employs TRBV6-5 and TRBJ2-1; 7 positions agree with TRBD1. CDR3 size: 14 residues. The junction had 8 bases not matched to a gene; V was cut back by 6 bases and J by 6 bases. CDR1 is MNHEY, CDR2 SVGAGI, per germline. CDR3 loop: CASSRQGVVNEQFF. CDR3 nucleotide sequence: TGTGCCAGCAGCAGACAGGGAGTCGTCAATGAGCAGTTCTTC.

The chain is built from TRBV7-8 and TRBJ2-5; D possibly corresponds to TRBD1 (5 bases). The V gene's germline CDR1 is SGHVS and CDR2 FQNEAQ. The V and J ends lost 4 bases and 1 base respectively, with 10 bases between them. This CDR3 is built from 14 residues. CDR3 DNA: TGTGCCAGCAGCTCAAGACAGATCCAAGAGACCCAGTACTTC. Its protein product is CASSSRQIQETQYF.

The CDR3 sequence: CSARSGPGGSPLHF. Here the CDR3 DNA reads TGCAGTGCTAGGTCGGGGCCAGGGGGTTCACCCCTCCACTTT. The chain combines TRBV20-1 with TRBJ1-6; 7 bases line up with TRBD1. The germline V gene has CDR1 DFQATT and CDR2 SNEGSKA (reference sequence). The CDR3 runs to 14 residues. J lost 9 bases, V lost 3 bases, and 8 bases had no gene match.

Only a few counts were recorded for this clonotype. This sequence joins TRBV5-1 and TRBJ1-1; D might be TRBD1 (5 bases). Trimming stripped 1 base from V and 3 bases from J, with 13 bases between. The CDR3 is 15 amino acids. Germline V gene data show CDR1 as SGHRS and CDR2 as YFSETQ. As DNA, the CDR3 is TGCGCCAGCAGCTTGATACCGGGGACGGACACTGAAGCTTTCTTT. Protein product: CASSLIPGTDTEAFF.

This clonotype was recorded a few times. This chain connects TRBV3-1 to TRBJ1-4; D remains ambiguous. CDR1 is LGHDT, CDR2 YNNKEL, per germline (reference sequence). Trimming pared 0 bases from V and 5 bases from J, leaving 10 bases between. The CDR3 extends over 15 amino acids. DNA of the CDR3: TGTGCCAGCAGCCAAGAACTTCAGATAAATGAAAAACTGTTTTTT. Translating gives CASSQELQINEKLFF.

The CDR3 DNA sequence: TGTGCCAGCAGCTTAAGTGGACTAGCGGGAGTAACAGATACGCAGTATTTT. Protein sequence: CASSLSGLAGVTDTQYF. This rearrangement joins TRBV7-3 to TRBJ2-3; 13 nucleotides line up with TRBD2. This CDR3 comprises 17 residues. Germline CDR1 reads SGHTA; CDR2 reads FQGTGA. The junction had 4 bases not matched to a gene; V was cut back by 1 base and J by 3 bases. Combining the CDR3 with reference TRBV7-3 and TRBJ2-3 gives the whole variable domain GAGVSQTPSNKVTEKGKYVELRCDPISGHTALYWYRQSLGQGPEFLIYFQGTGAADDSGLPNDRFFAVRPEGSVSTLKIQRTERGDSAVYLCASSLSGLAGVTDTQYFGPGTRLTVL.

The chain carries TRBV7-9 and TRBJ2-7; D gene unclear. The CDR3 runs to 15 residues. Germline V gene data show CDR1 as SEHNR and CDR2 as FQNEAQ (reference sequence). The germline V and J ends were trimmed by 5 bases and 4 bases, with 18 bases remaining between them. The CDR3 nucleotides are TGTGCCAGCAGCCTGTGGCCGACGCAGTGGTACGAGCAGTACTTC. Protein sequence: CASSLWPTQWYEQYF.

The CDR3 region has the DNA TGTGCCAGCAGGAGAGACTATAGCAATCAGCCCCAGCATTTT. Translated: CASRRDYSNQPQHF. The genes are TRBV6-5 and TRBJ1-5, with D unresolved. Germline CDR1 reads MNHEY; CDR2 reads SVGAGI. The length of the CDR3 is 14 residues. Trimming took off 6 bases at V and 0 bases at J, with 9 bases between the two ends.

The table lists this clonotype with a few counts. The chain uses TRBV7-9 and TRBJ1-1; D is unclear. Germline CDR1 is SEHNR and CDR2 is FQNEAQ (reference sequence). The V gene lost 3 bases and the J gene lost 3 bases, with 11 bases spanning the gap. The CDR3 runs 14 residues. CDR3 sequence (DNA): TGTGCCAGCAGCTTGCGTTTGTCCGACACTGAAGCTTTCTTT. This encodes CASSLRLSDTEAFF.

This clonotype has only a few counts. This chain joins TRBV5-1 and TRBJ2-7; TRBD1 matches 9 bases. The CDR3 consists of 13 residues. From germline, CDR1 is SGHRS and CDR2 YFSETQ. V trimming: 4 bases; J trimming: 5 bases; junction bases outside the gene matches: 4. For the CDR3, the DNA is TGCGCCAGCAGCAGGGACAGGGTCGACGAGCAGTACTTC. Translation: CASSRDRVDEQYF.

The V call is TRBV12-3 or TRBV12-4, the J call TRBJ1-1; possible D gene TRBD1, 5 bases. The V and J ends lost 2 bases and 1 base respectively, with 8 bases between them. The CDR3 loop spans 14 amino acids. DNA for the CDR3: TGTGCCAGCAGTTTATGGACACAGAACACTGAAGCTTTCTTT. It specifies CASSLWTQNTEAFF.

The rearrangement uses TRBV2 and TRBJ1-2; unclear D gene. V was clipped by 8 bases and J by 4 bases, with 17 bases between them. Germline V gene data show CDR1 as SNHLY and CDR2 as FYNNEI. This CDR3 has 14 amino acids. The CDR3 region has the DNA TGTGCCAGCCGGTTGGACCTCACCCTCTATGGCTACACCTTC. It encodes CASRLDLTLYGYTF.

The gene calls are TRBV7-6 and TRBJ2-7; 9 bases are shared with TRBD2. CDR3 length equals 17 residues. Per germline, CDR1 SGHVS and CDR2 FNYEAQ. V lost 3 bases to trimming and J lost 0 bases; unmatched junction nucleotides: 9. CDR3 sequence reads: CASSFTPSGVSSYEQYF. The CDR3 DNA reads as TGTGCCAGCAGCTTTACCCCTAGCGGGGTAAGCTCCTACGAGCAGTACTTC.

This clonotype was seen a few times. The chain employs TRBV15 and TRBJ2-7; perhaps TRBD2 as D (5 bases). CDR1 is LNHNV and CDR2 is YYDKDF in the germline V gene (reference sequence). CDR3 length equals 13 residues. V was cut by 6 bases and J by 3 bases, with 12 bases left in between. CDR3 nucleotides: TGTGCCACCAGACCTCCCGGGGTCTACGAGCAGTACTTC. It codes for CATRPPGVYEQYF.